This T cell receptor (beta chain) was sequenced during a study of monozygotic twins with inflammatory bowel disease. Comment on this clonotype: Its antigen is unknown.

CDR1 and CDR2 from the germline V gene are GTSNPN and SVGIG (reference sequence). CDR3 size: 13 residues. TCRdb derives one entry per CDR3 protein from the 5' RACE reads, leaving out DNA. The sample has 400,000 to 500,000 distinct CDR3 sequences. Whole-study findings and limits: Heterogeneous immunosuppressive treatment regimens may have introduced variability into patient repertoires. Nothing supported a single strong signal or clonotype that was associated with IBD.

This chain links TRBV30 with TRBJ2-7; TCRdb names TRBD2, which stays unverified in the absence of DNA. Sequenced input: blood. This receptor was identified in a human donor with ulcerative colitis or Crohn's disease, or a healthy co-twin of an affected twin (not recorded which). The CDR3 sequence: CAGTSVGTYEQYF.